This TCR beta chain was sequenced for a study of cytomegalovirus exposure and HLA in healthy donors. On this clone itself: What it binds is not known.

PCR used 60 Vbeta primers and 13 Jbeta primers. Profiled with immunoSEQ multiplex PCR; TCRdb holds only in-frame clones, not every one. This sample yields under 95,000 clones, of which roughly three quarters are seen a single time; roughly 15% belongs to the top ten. Study conclusions and caveats: A later look showed TCR association rates differing by HLA locus, highest for DRB1 and lowest for HLA-C. No immune exposure information besides CMV serostatus was available.

The CDR3 runs to 14 residues. Germline values: CDR1 SQVTM, CDR2 ANQGSEA. J lost 7 bases, V lost 4 bases, and 10 bases had no gene match. Sequenced: PBMCs. The rearrangement joins TRBV29-1 to TRBJ2-1; 7 bases are shared with TRBD1. The clonotype comes from a woman aged 40 to 55 in good health and CMV-seropositive. The CDR3 here is CSVGEGRGWNEQFF. CDR3 nucleotides: TGCAGCGTTGGCGAGGGCAGGGGGTGGAATGAGCAGTTCTTC.